This T cell receptor (beta chain) was recorded in a study of identifying expanded T cells in peripheral blood. Collection occurred without any documented infections or immune events in donors. Profiling relied on immunoSEQ multiplex PCR, and the TCRdb table lists in-frame clones only, not all of them. The table shows approximately 110,000 clones, with around 88% occurring only once. The CDR3 sequence is 14 residues long. Germline CDR1 is SGHRS and CDR2 is YFSETQ. Trimming cost V 4 bases and J 4 bases, with 14 bases left between them. The V call is TRBV5-1, the J call TRBJ1-2, with TRBD1 as a possible D gene (6 bases). Sequenced material: blood. The clonotype originates from a person between 18 and 69 years old in good health. The DNA of the CDR3 is TGCGCCAGCAGCCCGGGACAAGTGGGCTATGGCTACACCTTC. This translates into CASSPGQVGYGYTF.